Each of the 8 T cell receptor beta chains below was sequenced from the same sample in a study of radiation and T cells in renal cell carcinoma. Time point in this sample: blood 2 weeks post-SBRT. The treatment here: 15 Gy SBRT to primary tumor, nephrectomy 4 weeks later. Only in-frame clones appear in the TCRdb table, and some are missing; sequencing was by immunoSEQ multiplex PCR. The table shows around 130,000 clones, with 70% to 90% occurring only once. The input for sequencing was blood, taken from a patient whose treatment included radiotherapy and nephrectomy. The receptors originated from an older woman with renal cell carcinoma.

This chain connects TRBV19 to TRBJ2-1; tentative D call: TRBD2 (6 bases). V lost 3 bases, J lost 7 bases, and 16 bases lay in between. CDR1 is LNHDA, CDR2 SQIVND, per germline (reference sequence). The CDR3 is made up of 15 amino acids. CDR3 in amino acids: CASSIRGPAGNEQFF. The CDR3 DNA reads as TGTGCCAGTAGTATCCGCGGACCGGCGGGGAATGAGCAGTTCTTC.

The chain uses TRBV4-1 and TRBJ2-7; 12 nucleotides line up with TRBD2. J lost 0 bases, V lost 0 bases, and 9 bases had no gene match. The CDR3 spans 19 residues. In germline, CDR1 is MGHRA, CDR2 YSYEKL. This CDR3 reads CASSQDIVLAGGSSYEQYF. CDR3 nucleotides: TGCGCCAGCAGCCAAGATATAGTTCTAGCGGGGGGGAGCTCCTACGAGCAGTACTTC.

The chain couples TRBV5-6 to TRBJ1-1; maybe TRBD1 (6 bases). Germline V gene sequence: CDR1 SGHDT, CDR2 YYEEEE. Trimming shortened V by 0 bases and J by 9 bases, and 9 bases separated the two germline ends. The CDR3 is 12 amino acids. The CDR3 region has the DNA TGTGCCAGCAGCTTGGGGCGGGGGCAAGCTTTCTTT. Protein sequence: CASSLGRGQAFF.

The chain couples TRBV15 to TRBJ2-5, with D tentatively TRBD2 (5 bases). Per germline, CDR1 LNHNV and CDR2 YYDKDF (reference sequence). This CDR3 contains 14 residues. Trimming took 8 bases from V and 5 from J, leaving 18 bases between them. Here the CDR3 DNA reads TGTGCCACCGCTCGGGGAGTATTGATGGAGACCCAGTACTTC. The encoded protein is CATARGVLMETQYF. The full variable domain, its missing parts supplied by reference TRBV15 and TRBJ2-5, is DAMVIQNPRYQVTQFGKPVTLSCSQTLNHNVMYWYQQKSSQAPKLLFHYYDKDFNNEADTPDNFQSRRPNTSFCFLDIRSPGLGDTAMYLCATARGVLMETQYFGPGTRLLVL.

This clone has a single count. The V and J genes are TRBV5-1 and TRBJ1-6, with D possibly being TRBD1 (6 bases). The CDR3 consists of 14 residues. V was pared by 3 bases and J by 5 bases, with 9 bases between. Germline-derived CDR1 and CDR2 are SGHRS and YFSETQ. CDR3 sequence reads: CASSWGQNNSPLHF. In nucleotides, the CDR3 is TGCGCCAGCAGCTGGGGACAAAATAATTCACCCCTCCACTTT.

The chain recombines TRBV6-5 with TRBJ1-1, with D possibly TRBD1 on 5 matching bases. The germline gives CDR1 MNHEY, CDR2 SVGAGI. CDR3 length: 13 residues. V was pared by 7 bases and J by 2 bases, with 11 bases between. The chain's CDR3 is CASTRALNTEAFF. The CDR3 nucleotides read TGTGCCAGCACCAGGGCTTTAAACACTGAAGCTTTCTTT.

The chain couples TRBV18 to TRBJ2-7; 7 nucleotides line up with TRBD2. The J segment lost 3 bases and the V segment lost 4 bases, leaving 9 bases of the junction unmatched. Germline assignment: CDR1 KGHSH and CDR2 LQKENI. This CDR3 is 15 amino acids long. The CDR3 protein is CASSLKTSDVYEQYF. CDR3 coding DNA: TGTGCCAGCTCACTAAAAACTAGCGATGTCTACGAGCAGTACTTC.

The table lists this clone with a count of one. J is TRBJ2-7 and V is TRBV5-4; 12 positions agree with TRBD1. From germline, CDR1 is SGHNT and CDR2 YYREEE (reference sequence). The CDR3 sequence is 18 residues long. J was trimmed by 2 bases and V by 4 bases; bases with no gene match: 13. DNA for the CDR3: TGTGCCAGCAGCCGCGGGACAGGGGGCGCGGGGGGAGCCTACGAGCAGTACTTC. This codes for CASSRGTGGAGGAYEQYF.